The 5 T cell receptor beta chains below come from one sample, sequenced in a study of blood T cells in healthy people across ages. Primers used in a second PCR of about 6 to 12 cycles were a sample-barcoded 5' primer and a J-beta primer mix. A single record per CDR3 protein comes from TCRdb applying MiXCR to the 5' RACE reads. This table has 1,800,000 or so distinct CDR3 sequences, about 39% appearing once. The sequenced material came from blood. The receptor set was obtained from a human donor in good health.

The rearrangement links TRBV5-1 to TRBJ2-1, with D uncertain. CDR1 and CDR2 (germline): SGHRS, YFSETQ. This CDR3 comprises 13 residues. V lost 4 bases and J lost 3, with 8 bases in between. The CDR3 reads CASSIDFYNEQFF. The CDR3 DNA reads as TGCGCCAGCAGCATCGACTTCTACAATGAGCAGTTCTTC.

The V gene is TRBV28, the J gene TRBJ1-5, with D unclear. Germline V CDR1 and CDR2: MDHEN, SYDVKM. The V end was cut by 2 bases, the J end by 6 bases, with 8 bases between. The CDR3 has 13 residues. The CDR3 region has the DNA TGTGCCAGCAGTTTAAGGACCCGTCAGCCCCAGCATTTT. Translation: CASSLRTRQPQHF.

This clonotype was picked up a small number of times. The CDR3 spells CSARPGQSNQPQHF. The CDR3, as DNA: TGCAGTGCCCGGCCGGGACAGAGTAATCAGCCCCAGCATTTT. V and J are TRBV20-1 and TRBJ1-5, with TRBD1 matching over 7 bases. The CDR3 sequence is 14 residues long. Germline assignment: CDR1 DFQATT and CDR2 SNEGSKA (reference sequence). The J segment lost 4 bases and the V segment lost 6 bases, leaving 9 bases of the junction unmatched.

This clonotype appeared a few times. This chain joins TRBV12-3 or TRBV12-4 and TRBJ2-5; perhaps D is TRBD1 or TRBD2 (6 bases each). The CDR3 runs to 16 residues. With 6 bases removed from V and 5 bases from J, the gap between germline ends came to 22 bases. CDR3 DNA: TGTGCCAGCAGCCCGCCGGTTGGAGGGGGAGGTGAGACCCAGTACTTC. Translating it yields CASSPPVGGGGETQYF.

On this clonotype: This is likely a read error, given that the CDR3 carries no conserved phenylalanine or tryptophan at its end. The CDR3 nucleotides are TGTGCCAGCTCACCACGGAGGGACAGGGGTGAGCAGTACGTC. Protein product: CASSPRRDRGEQYV. The chain joins TRBV18 to TRBJ2-4; 10 bases are a match to TRBD1. Germline V lookup: CDR1 KGHSH, CDR2 LQKENI. Trimming took 1 base from V and 13 from J; bases not matched to a gene: 7. This CDR3 region has 14 residues.